This passage covers 26 T cell receptor beta chains from one sample sequenced in a study of T-cell reconstitution after alpha-beta-depleted transplantation in children. Researchers prepared the TCRbeta library using unique molecular identifiers, the study reports. TCRdb re-called the PCR reads through MiXCR, storing one row per CDR3 protein. The sample contains 120,000 to 150,000 distinct CDR3 sequences, about 8.8% of which appear only once. The input for sequencing was PBMCs, mostly from graft donor cells, taken 180 days after TCRalphabeta/CD19-depleted stem cell transplant. The receptor source for this set is a female patient aged 2-15 years who had a stem cell transplant for congenital amegakaryocytic thrombocytopenia, so the T cells may come from the graft donor.

In its sample, this clonotype was seen a few times. The gene calls are TRBV21-1 and TRBJ2-7. TRBV21-1 is recorded as a pseudogene. The CDR3 spans 15 residues. The CDR3 spells CASSKEFQSSYEQYF. CDR3 nucleotide sequence: TGTGCCAGCAGCAAAGAATTCCAGAGCTCCTACGAGCAGTACTTC.

The V and J genes are TRBV10-3 and TRBJ2-3; D might be TRBD2 (7 bases). V lost 6 bases to trimming and J lost 4 bases, with 26 bases between them. The CDR3 contains 18 residues. The germline V gene has CDR1 ENHRY and CDR2 SYGVKD. The CDR3 coding sequence is TGTGCCATCAGGCGATCTAGCGAGGGGGGGGGCCGTCCAGATACGCAGTATTTT. This encodes CAIRRSSEGGGRPDTQYF.

The V and J genes are TRBV7-6 and TRBJ2-7; no clear D gene. Germline values: CDR1 SGHVS, CDR2 FNYEAQ. V dropped 5 bases and J dropped 2 bases, with 7 bases sitting between them. CDR3 length: 12 amino acids. The CDR3 region has the DNA TGTGCCAGCAGCCCCTGGACCTACGAGCAGTACTTC. It is translated as CASSPWTYEQYF.

This clonotype was recorded at least ten times. The chain is built from TRBV29-1 and TRBJ2-5, with D perhaps matching TRBD2 (5 bases). Germline V gives CDR1 SQVTM, CDR2 ANQGSEA. V was pared by 6 bases and J by 5 bases, with 7 bases between. This CDR3 is 10 amino acids long. The CDR3 coding sequence is TGCAGCGTATGGGAGGAGACCCAGTACTTC. Protein product: CSVWEETQYF.

This clonotype has a count of ten or more. The chain is built from TRBV6-5 and TRBJ2-1; D tentatively reads TRBD1 or TRBD2 (5 bases each). Germline CDR1 and CDR2: MNHEY and SVGAGI. Trimming stripped 2 bases from V and 5 bases from J, with 10 bases between. The CDR3 covers 14 residues. This chain's CDR3 is CASSYRGTDNEQFF. CDR3 in DNA: TGTGCCAGCAGTTACCGTGGGACCGACAATGAGCAGTTCTTC.

At least ten counts were recorded for this clonotype. The V and J genes are TRBV10-3 and TRBJ2-7, with 8 bases identical to TRBD1. From germline, CDR1 is ENHRY and CDR2 SYGVKD. Unmatched junction bases numbered 10, after V lost 6 bases and J lost 3 bases. The CDR3 covers 15 residues. CDR3 sequence: CAIRRPFGQGYEQYF. CDR3 DNA sequence: TGTGCCATCAGGAGGCCCTTTGGACAGGGCTACGAGCAGTACTTC.

The chain joins TRBV5-6 to TRBJ1-1, with D perhaps TRBD1 (5 bases). The V end was cut by 6 bases, the J end by 0 bases, with 12 bases between. Germline V gene data show CDR1 as SGHDT and CDR2 as YYEEEE. The CDR3 contains 14 residues. In DNA form, the CDR3 reads TGTGCCAGCATAGAGGGGTTGATGAACACTGAAGCTTTCTTT. It specifies CASIEGLMNTEAFF.

This clonotype was seen many times. This sequence joins TRBV12-3 or TRBV12-4 and TRBJ2-5; D remains unclear. Deletions cut 0 bases from V and 5 bases from J, with 4 bases between. CDR3 length: 12 residues. CDR3 sequence reads: CASSLAPETQYF. The CDR3, as DNA: TGTGCCAGCAGTTTAGCGCCCGAGACCCAGTACTTC.

The rearrangement links TRBV4-1 to TRBJ2-1; D is perhaps TRBD2 (6 bases). Germline V gene data show CDR1 as MGHRA and CDR2 as YSYEKL. Between the trimmed V and J ends, which lost 4 bases and 0 bases, there was a span of 19 bases. The CDR3 spans 18 residues. The CDR3 here is CASSPRTFVSGSYNEQFF. CDR3 nucleotide sequence: TGCGCCAGCAGCCCCCGAACTTTCGTTAGCGGCTCCTACAATGAGCAGTTCTTC.

This chain joins TRBV20-1 and TRBJ2-1, with 7 bases lining up with TRBD1. CDR3 length equals 14 residues. Unmatched junction bases numbered 4, after V lost 3 bases and J lost 2 bases. Germline V gene data show CDR1 as DFQATT and CDR2 as SNEGSKA (reference sequence). This CDR3 is CSASWQGAYNEQFF. CDR3 DNA: TGCAGTGCTAGTTGGCAGGGGGCCTACAATGAGCAGTTCTTC.

This clonotype was recorded many times. J is TRBJ2-1 and V is TRBV11-3; TRBD2 is a possible D gene (6 bases). This CDR3 comprises 13 residues. V was shortened by 3 bases and J by 9 bases, with 12 bases between the two germline ends. Per the germline V gene, CDR1 is SGHNT and CDR2 is YENEEA. This chain's CDR3 is CASSFNRESEQFF. The DNA of the CDR3 is TGTGCCAGCAGCTTTAACCGGGAGAGTGAGCAGTTCTTC.

This clonotype appeared many times. The chain carries TRBV20-1 and TRBJ1-3, with no clear D. Germline loops: CDR1 DFQATT, CDR2 SNEGSKA (reference sequence). CDR3 length equals 15 residues. V gave up 2 bases and J gave up 0 bases, with 11 bases separating them. The CDR3 region has the DNA TGCAGTGCTAGATTAGGTCCCAGCTCTGGAAACACCATATATTTT. Translated, it gives CSARLGPSSGNTIYF.

This clonotype was detected ten times or more. The chain is built from TRBV20-1 and TRBJ2-1; TRBD2 matches 7 bases. V gave up 2 bases and J gave up 8 bases; unmatched junction bases: 6. Germline loops: CDR1 DFQATT, CDR2 SNEGSKA (reference sequence). The CDR3 runs 13 residues. CDR3 bases: TGCAGTGCTAGACTGGCGGCGGGGGATGAGCAGTTCTTC. Protein: CSARLAAGDEQFF.

As for this clonotype: This may be a read error, as it is one base from a much larger clone. V gene TRBV20-1 combines with J gene TRBJ1-3; D may be TRBD1 (6 bases). V lost 3 bases, J lost 2 bases, and 14 bases lay in between. This CDR3 spans 15 amino acids. Germline CDR1 reads DFQATT; CDR2 reads SNEGSKA (reference sequence). The CDR3 nucleotides are TGCAGTGCTAGTGGGACATGGAATGCTGGAAACACCATATATTTT. This translates into CSASGTWNAGNTIYF.

This clonotype was observed a handful of times. The V gene is TRBV5-1, the J gene TRBJ2-5; 11 nucleotides agree with TRBD1. The CDR3 runs 14 residues. V trimming: 3 bases; J trimming: 3 bases; junction bases outside the gene matches: 1. Germline V gives CDR1 SGHRS, CDR2 YFSETQ. For the CDR3, the DNA is TGCGCCAGCAGCTGGGGACAGGGGGAAGAGACCCAGTACTTC. Protein: CASSWGQGEETQYF.

This clonotype showed up many times. This sequence joins TRBV15 and TRBJ2-1, with TRBD2 matching over 15 bases. V lost 7 bases to trimming and J lost 10 bases; unmatched junction nucleotides: 8. Germline V CDR1 and CDR2: LNHNV, YYDKDF (reference sequence). The CDR3 totals 15 residues. The CDR3 is CATIGTSGRSQEQFF. The CDR3 nucleotides are TGTGCCACCATCGGGACTAGCGGGAGGAGCCAGGAGCAGTTCTTC.

This clonotype was observed a handful of times. The chain couples TRBV20-1 to TRBJ2-7, with 8 bases fitting TRBD2. Germline V gene sequence: CDR1 DFQATT, CDR2 SNEGSKA (reference sequence). Losses at the gene ends were 6 bases for V and 3 bases for J; bases not matched to a gene: 13. This CDR3 spans 15 amino acids. The chain's CDR3 is CSATERERPLYEQYF. The CDR3 DNA sequence: TGCAGTGCAACCGAGCGGGAGAGGCCCCTCTACGAGCAGTACTTC.

This clonotype appeared a few times. The chain couples TRBV5-1 to TRBJ2-7; D call uncertain. V was clipped by 0 bases and J by 2 bases, with 15 bases between them. The CDR3 is made up of 16 amino acids. Germline V lookup: CDR1 SGHRS, CDR2 YFSETQ. The CDR3 loop is CASSLDTGLHAYEQYF. CDR3 bases: TGCGCCAGCAGCTTGGATACGGGTCTCCATGCCTACGAGCAGTACTTC.

There are many counts of this clonotype. CDR3 loop: CASSLLLVGANVLTF. The DNA for the CDR3 is TGTGCCAGCAGCCTCCTATTAGTTGGGGCCAACGTCCTGACTTTC. V and J are TRBV5-5 and TRBJ2-6; D not resolved. V lost 4 bases, J lost 3 bases, and 11 bases lay in between. CDR3 length equals 15 residues. CDR1 is SGHKS and CDR2 is YYEKEE in the germline V gene (reference sequence).

The table lists this clonotype with many counts. The chain joins TRBV5-5 to TRBJ2-1, with D unresolved. The ends were cut back, 4 bases at V and 5 bases at J, with 10 bases in the middle. Germline CDR1 SGHKS, CDR2 YYEKEE (reference sequence). The CDR3 spans 13 residues. DNA for the CDR3: TGTGCCAGCAGCCCAACAATGAACAATGAGCAGTTCTTC. It encodes CASSPTMNNEQFF.

As concerns this clonotype: This sequence may be a read error, since a much larger clone differs from it by one base. The rearrangement uses TRBV12-3 or TRBV12-4 and TRBJ2-3; TRBD1 matches at 10 bases. This CDR3 is built from 19 residues. CDR3 nucleotide sequence: TGTGCCCGCAGTCTTTTCGGGGGACAGGGGTTGAGGAGCACAGATACGCAGTATTTT. This encodes CARSLFGGQGLRSTDTQYF.

This clonotype showed up many times. V gene TRBV5-1 combines with J gene TRBJ2-4; a possible D gene is TRBD2 (7 bases). V gave up 2 bases and J gave up 2 bases, with 14 bases separating them. Germline values: CDR1 SGHRS, CDR2 YFSETQ. The CDR3 has 16 amino acids. DNA of the CDR3: TGCGCCAGCAGCTTCTCCGGGGGGCTTTCCAAAAACATTCAGTACTTC. Its translation: CASSFSGGLSKNIQYF.

This chain links TRBV7-3 with TRBJ2-1; 7 bases align to TRBD2. The CDR3 consists of 15 residues. The junction had 5 bases not matched to a gene; V was cut back by 2 bases and J by 4 bases. Germline V lookup: CDR1 SGHTA, CDR2 FQGTGA. The CDR3 DNA reads as TGTGCCAGCAGCTTAGACGGGACTACATACAATGAGCAGTTCTTC. Protein product: CASSLDGTTYNEQFF.

This clonotype was seen many times. This sequence joins TRBV5-5 and TRBJ2-5, with D perhaps TRBD1 (7 bases). CDR3 length: 15 amino acids. The V end lost 4 bases, the J end lost 3 bases, and 16 bases lay between the germline ends. Germline CDR1 SGHKS, CDR2 YYEKEE (reference sequence). The chain's CDR3 is CASSRGRDSKETQYF. DNA for the CDR3: TGTGCCAGCAGCCGGGGGCGGGACAGTAAAGAGACCCAGTACTTC.

Ten or more counts support this clonotype. CDR3: CASSPGLAGVYNEQFF. CDR3 in DNA: TGTGCCAGCAGCCCGGGACTAGCGGGAGTGTACAATGAGCAGTTCTTC. The chain couples TRBV28 to TRBJ2-1; 14 bases are shared with TRBD2. The CDR3 covers 16 residues. From germline, CDR1 is MDHEN and CDR2 SYDVKM. Losses at the gene ends were 6 bases for V and 4 bases for J; bases not matched to a gene: 5.

In the case of this clonotype: This could be a read error, since a much larger clone is one nucleotide away. V is TRBV5-1 and J is TRBJ1-1; weak D call: TRBD1 (5 bases). V lost 3 bases and J lost 2, with 11 bases in between. The CDR3 loop spans 14 amino acids. Germline CDR1 is SGHRS and CDR2 is YFSETQ. Here the CDR3 reads CASSSGPSNTEAFF. CDR3 DNA: TGCGCCAGCAGCTCGGGACCTTCCAACACTGAAGCTTTCTTT.